This TCR beta chain stems from a study of OX40 agonist ivuxolimab in advanced cancers. Study in general: Partial response was recorded in three patients: one hepatocellular carcinoma and two cutaneous melanoma cases. Points from the study as a whole: Expanded clones were, on average, more numerous among CD8+ T cells than CD4+.

Peripheral blood came from all dose cohorts at three timepoints. As concerns this clone: Its target is unknown.

There are 14 residues in the CDR3. Per germline, CDR1 MDHEN and CDR2 SYDVKM. V was pared by 6 bases and J by 10 bases, with 19 bases between. Repertoires were generated with immunoSEQ multiplex PCR, while TCRdb's copy carries only in-frame clones and drops some. The table lists 40,000 to 45,000 clones, roughly nine tenths of them singletons. Here the sequenced sample was CD4+ or CD8+ T cells sorted from blood, taken in a trial of the OX40 agonist ivuxolimab. The chain joins TRBV28 to TRBJ2-1; tentatively, D is TRBD1 or TRBD2 (5 bases each). This TCR was sampled from an adult with an advanced solid tumor such as melanoma, head and neck, liver or kidney cancer. The CDR3 here is CASSLGVKPSEQFF. The CDR3 region has the DNA TGTGCCAGCAGCTTGGGGGTAAAGCCTTCAGAGCAGTTCTTC.